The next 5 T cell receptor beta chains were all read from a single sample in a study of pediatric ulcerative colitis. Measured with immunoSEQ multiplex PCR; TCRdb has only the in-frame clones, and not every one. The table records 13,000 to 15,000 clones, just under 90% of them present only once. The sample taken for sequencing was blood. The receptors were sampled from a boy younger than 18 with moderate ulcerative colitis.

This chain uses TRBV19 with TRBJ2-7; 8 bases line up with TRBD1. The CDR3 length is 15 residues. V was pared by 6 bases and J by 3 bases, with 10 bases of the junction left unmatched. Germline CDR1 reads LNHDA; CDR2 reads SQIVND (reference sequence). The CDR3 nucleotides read TGTGCCAGTAGGACGACAGGGGCTCAGGTCTACGAGCAGTACTTC. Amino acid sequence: CASRTTGAQVYEQYF.

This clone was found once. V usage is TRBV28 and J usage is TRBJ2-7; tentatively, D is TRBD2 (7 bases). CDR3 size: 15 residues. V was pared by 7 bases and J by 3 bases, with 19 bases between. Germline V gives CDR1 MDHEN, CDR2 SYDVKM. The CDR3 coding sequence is TGTGCCAGCATTGGGAGGGGGACGCAATTCTACGAGCAGTACTTC. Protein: CASIGRGTQFYEQYF.

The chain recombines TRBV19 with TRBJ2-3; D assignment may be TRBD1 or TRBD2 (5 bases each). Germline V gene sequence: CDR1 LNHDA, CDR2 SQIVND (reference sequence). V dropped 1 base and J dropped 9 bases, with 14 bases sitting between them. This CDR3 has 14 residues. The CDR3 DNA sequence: TGTGCCAGTAGTATAGCAAATGAGGGACCGACGCAGTATTTT. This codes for CASSIANEGPTQYF.

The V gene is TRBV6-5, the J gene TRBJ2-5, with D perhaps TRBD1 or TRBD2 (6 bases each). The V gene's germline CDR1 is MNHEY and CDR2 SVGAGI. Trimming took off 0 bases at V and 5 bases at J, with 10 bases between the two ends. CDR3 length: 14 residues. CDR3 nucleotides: TGTGCCAGCAGTTACTCCGGGGGCGCGGAGACCCAGTACTTC. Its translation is CASSYSGGAETQYF.

CDR3 amino acids: CASSFSGLTEAFF. The CDR3 bases are TGTGCCAGCAGTTTCTCAGGGTTAACTGAAGCTTTCTTT. The chain has TRBV27 and TRBJ1-1; tentative D call: TRBD1 (5 bases). The CDR3 runs to 13 residues. V shed 3 bases and J shed 5 bases, with 10 bases lying between them. Germline assignment: CDR1 MNHEY and CDR2 SMNVEV (reference sequence).